Listed below are T cell receptor beta chains from one sample, sequenced in a study of cytomegalovirus exposure and HLA in healthy donors. Data came from immunoSEQ multiplex PCR; TCRdb stores just in-frame clones and leaves some out. The sample records around 150,000 clones, about 80% being singletons. Sequenced sample: PBMCs. The receptor source for this set is a man between 18 and 35 years old in good health and CMV-seronegative. Both conserved end residues are part of each CDR3. The order of the fields is clone size, D gene, J gene, V gene, CDR3 DNA, CDR3 protein. D genes are given only for firm matches. Part of the rows lack a size; the others show once, few, many or a class for expanded clones.

NA	NA	TRBJ2-5	TRBV7-3	TGTGCCAGCAGCTTAATCGGGGAGACCCAGTACTTC	CASSLIGETQYF
NA	TRBD2	TRBJ2-7	TRBV29-1	TGCAGCGTTGAAAAAGCGGGGGTCTCCTACGAGCAGTACTTC	CSVEKAGVSYEQYF
NA	TRBD2	TRBJ2-1	TRBV30	TGTGCCTGGAGCGGTGGGACTAGCGGGAACAATGAGCAGTTCTTC	CAWSGGTSGNNEQFF
NA	NA	TRBJ1-5	TRBV6-1	TGTGCCAGCAGTGCAGCGACAGTCTCGGTCAATCAGCCCCAGCATTTT	CASSAATVSVNQPQHF
NA	TRBD1	TRBJ1-2	TRBV14	TGTGCCAGCAGCCAAGATCTAGGGGGCAGCGACTATGGCTACACCTTC	CASSQDLGGSDYGYTF
NA	TRBD2	TRBJ2-7	TRBV9	TGTGCCAGCAGCGTAGGAGGTCTAGCGGGAGGGCCATACGAGCAGTACTTC	CASSVGGLAGGPYEQYF
NA	TRBD1	TRBJ2-2	TRBV27	TGTGCCAGCAACTACAGGGGACCCACCGGGGAGCTGTTTTTT	CASNYRGPTGELFF
few	TRBD1	TRBJ1-2	TRBV5-4	TGTGCCAGCAAGCTTGAGTTGCAGGGGGCCAGAGGCTACACCTTC	CASKLELQGARGYTF
NA	TRBD1	TRBJ1-2	TRBV5-1	TGCGCCAGCAGCTTCCACGACAGGGTTGCGGATGGCTACACCTTC	CASSFHDRVADGYTF
NA	TRBD2	TRBJ2-1	TRBV9	TGTGCCAGCAGCGCCGAGCGGGGGGGCTCCTACAATGAGCAGTTCTTC	CASSAERGGSYNEQFF
NA	TRBD2	TRBJ2-1	TRBV5-6	TGTGCCAGCAGCTTGCCGGGACTAGCGGCCTACAATGAGCAGTTCTTC	CASSLPGLAAYNEQFF
NA	TRBD1	TRBJ2-3	TRBV9	TGTGCCAGCAGCGTCCACAGGGGTATTGATACGCAGTATTTT	CASSVHRGIDTQYF
NA	NA	TRBJ1-1	TRBV21-1	TGTGCCAGCAACCCTACCCCGTTCACTGAAGCTTTCTTT	CASNPTPFTEAFF
many	NA	TRBJ1-1	TRBV30	TGTGCCTGGATGCAAACCCCCCCAGGGGTAGGCACTGAAGCTTTCTTT	CAWMQTPPGVGTEAFF
NA	NA	TRBJ2-5	TRBV30	TGTGCCTGGAGAACTGTAGAGACCCAGTACTTC	CAWRTVETQYF
NA	NA	TRBJ2-7	TRBV6-7	TGTGCCAGCAGTTACGCAGGGATGATCTCCTACGAGCAGTACTTC	CASSYAGMISYEQYF
NA	NA	TRBJ2-1	TRBV7-6	TGTGCCAGCAGCACGGGACAATACAATGAGCAGTTCTTC	CASSTGQYNEQFF
once	NA	TRBJ2-7	TRBV7-2	TGTGCCAGCAGACTCGACAGGACCTCCTACGAGCAGTACTTC	CASRLDRTSYEQYF
NA	TRBD2	TRBJ2-7	TRBV27	TGTGCCAGCAGCCCAGCGGGAAGAAGTGAGCAGTACTTC	CASSPAGRSEQYF
NA	NA	TRBJ1-5	TRBV5-6	TGTGCCAGCAGCTTGGGTTGGGGGCTTGGCAATCAGCCCCAGCATTTT	CASSLGWGLGNQPQHF
NA	NA	TRBJ2-3	TRBV18	TGTGCCAGCTCACCAAGGAGCGGCGATGCTAGCACAGATACGCAGTATTTT	CASSPRSGDASTDTQYF
NA	NA	TRBJ1-4	TRBV7-2	TGTGCCAGCAGTCGAGTGGGGGGAACTAATGAAAAACTGTTTTTT	CASSRVGGTNEKLFF
once	TRBD1	TRBJ1-1	TRBV11-3	TGTGCCAGCAGCTTAGAGGGACAGTATAGCGGCCCTGAAGCTTTCTTT	CASSLEGQYSGPEAFF
few	TRBD1	TRBJ2-3	TRBV5-4	TGTGCCAGCAGCTTAGGGGGCATACGCTCTAGCACAGATACGCAGTATTTT	CASSLGGIRSSTDTQYF
NA	TRBD1	TRBJ2-1	TRBV19	TGTGCCAGTAGTAAGGACAGGGGAGCTAATGAGCAGTTCTTC	CASSKDRGANEQFF
NA	NA	TRBJ1-2	TRBV9	TGTGCCAGCAGCCCTATAAACTATGGCTACACCTTC	CASSPINYGYTF
NA	TRBD1	TRBJ1-3	TRBV6-1	TGTGCCAGCGGGACAGGGAGTGGAAACACCATATATTTT	CASGTGSGNTIYF
NA	NA	TRBJ1-1	TRBV30	TGTGCCTGGAGTGCCACAGGGTTATGGAGAGCTTTCTTT	CAWSATGLWRAFF
NA	NA	TRBJ2-7	TRBV27	TGTGCCAGCGTAGGAGGATCCTATTACGAGCAGTACTTC	CASVGGSYYEQYF
NA	TRBD2	TRBJ2-3	TRBV7-2	TGTGCCAGCAGCTTCGGACTAGCGGGAGGATATGATGTGGATACGCAGTATTTT	CASSFGLAGGYDVDTQYF
NA	TRBD1	TRBJ2-7	TRBV28	TGTGCCAGCAGAAGACAGGGGGACTACGAGCAGTACTTC	CASRRQGDYEQYF
NA	NA	TRBJ1-1	TRBV19	TGTGCCAGTAGTATAGAGGGGCTAATGAACACTGAAGCTTTCTTT	CASSIEGLMNTEAFF
NA	NA	TRBJ2-5	TRBV7-9	TGTGCCAGCAGCTTAGGGGGCCGGGAGACCCAGTACTTC	CASSLGGRETQYF
NA	TRBD1	TRBJ2-2	TRBV5-1	TGCGCCAGCAACCCCTCGGGACAGCTTCTGAACACCGGGGAGCTGTTTTTT	CASNPSGQLLNTGELFF
NA	NA	TRBJ2-1	TRBV2	TGTGCCAGCTCCCCTAGGGGGTTTTTCGAGCAGTTCTTC	CASSPRGFFEQFF
NA	TRBD2	TRBJ2-1	TRBV6-5	TGTGCCAGCAGTTATAACGGGAGGCGAAATGAGCAGTTCTTC	CASSYNGRRNEQFF
NA	NA	TRBJ2-3	TRBV10-1	TGCGCCAGCAGTGAAAATACGGGTGCAGATACGCAGTATTTT	CASSENTGADTQYF
NA	NA	TRBJ2-5	TRBV6-6	TGTGCCAGCAGTTTGGGGGCAGAGACCCAGTACTTC	CASSLGAETQYF
NA	TRBD1	TRBJ1-1	TRBV11-3	TGTGCCAGCAGCAATGTAAGGGGGCGAGGTAGTGAAGCTTTCTTT	CASSNVRGRGSEAFF
few	NA	TRBJ2-7	TRBV27	NA	CASSTSRLLYEQYF
NA	NA	TRBJ1-3	TRBV30	TGTGCCTGGGAACAGGGAACTGGAAACACCATATATTTT	CAWEQGTGNTIYF